A selection of T cell receptor beta chains follows, all from one sample in a study of control samples from healthy donors and cancer patients. Profiling relied on immunoSEQ multiplex PCR, and the TCRdb table lists in-frame clones only, not all of them. The sample shows 250,000 to 300,000 clones, around 79% of them seen only once. Sequenced material: PBMCs. These receptors came from a woman between 55 and 75 years old with lung cancer. Both conserved end residues are part of each CDR3. The D gene is left open where the match is weak. Clone sizes are given selectively: once, few, many, or a class where the clone is expanded.

v_call: TRBV2
j_call: TRBJ1-5
d_call: TRBD1
clone_size: once
cdr3_aa: CASGRDRGIGQPQHF
cdr3_nt: TGTGCCAGCGGAAGGGACAGGGGGATTGGACAGCCCCAGCATTTT

v_call: TRBV6-5
j_call: TRBJ1-2
d_call: -
clone_size: -
cdr3_aa: CASTGRRYGGYTF
cdr3_nt: TGTGCCAGCACTGGCAGGCGGTACGGTGGCTACACCTTC

v_call: TRBV7-9
j_call: TRBJ1-4
d_call: -
clone_size: -
cdr3_aa: CASSLVPNEKLFF
cdr3_nt: TGTGCCAGCAGCTTGGTCCCTAATGAAAAACTGTTTTTT

v_call: TRBV30
j_call: TRBJ1-4
d_call: -
clone_size: once
cdr3_aa: CAWSEGVYEKLFF
cdr3_nt: TGTGCCTGGAGTGAGGGGGTGTATGAAAAACTGTTTTTT

v_call: TRBV29-1
j_call: TRBJ1-2
d_call: -
clone_size: -
cdr3_aa: CSVEDALYGYTF
cdr3_nt: TGCAGCGTTGAAGATGCCCTCTATGGCTACACCTTC

v_call: TRBV5-1
j_call: TRBJ2-1
d_call: TRBD2
clone_size: -
cdr3_aa: CASAPSGGAYNEQFF
cdr3_nt: TGCGCCAGCGCCCCTAGCGGGGGGGCTTATAATGAGCAGTTCTTC

v_call: TRBV29-1
j_call: TRBJ2-3
d_call: -
clone_size: -
cdr3_aa: CSLRDGSDTQYF
cdr3_nt: TGCAGCCTCCGGGACGGCTCGGATACGCAGTATTTT

v_call: TRBV18
j_call: TRBJ2-3
d_call: -
clone_size: -
cdr3_aa: CASSPMFQTSTDTQYF
cdr3_nt: TGTGCCAGCTCACCAATGTTCCAGACTAGCACAGATACGCAGTATTTT

v_call: TRBV3-1/TRBV3-2
j_call: TRBJ1-1
d_call: -
clone_size: -
cdr3_aa: CASTLGLRRTEAFF
cdr3_nt: TGTGCCAGCACCCTAGGACTTCGGAGAACTGAAGCTTTCTTT

v_call: TRBV3-1/TRBV3-2
j_call: TRBJ1-4
d_call: -
clone_size: -
cdr3_aa: CASSQDWPGAMNEKLFF
cdr3_nt: TGTGCCAGCAGCCAAGATTGGCCAGGGGCCATGAATGAAAAACTGTTTTTT

v_call: TRBV9
j_call: TRBJ1-5
d_call: -
clone_size: -
cdr3_aa: CASSVDSFLEPQHF
cdr3_nt: TGTGCCAGCAGCGTAGACAGCTTCTTAGAGCCCCAGCATTTT

v_call: TRBV6-6
j_call: TRBJ2-1
d_call: -
clone_size: few
cdr3_aa: CASLPYASSYNEQFF
cdr3_nt: TGTGCCAGCCTTCCCTACGCAAGCTCCTACAATGAGCAGTTCTTC

v_call: TRBV9
j_call: TRBJ2-3
d_call: -
clone_size: -
cdr3_aa: CASSVEEGMADTQYF
cdr3_nt: TGTGCCAGCAGCGTAGAGGAGGGGATGGCAGATACGCAGTATTTT

v_call: TRBV3-1/TRBV3-2
j_call: TRBJ2-3
d_call: -
clone_size: -
cdr3_aa: CASSQQQPRQYF
cdr3_nt: TGTGCCAGCAGCCAGCAACAGCCTCGACAGTATTTT

v_call: TRBV10-3
j_call: TRBJ2-7
d_call: TRBD1
clone_size: few
cdr3_aa: CAISESGQGYEQYF
cdr3_nt: TGTGCCATCAGTGAGTCGGGACAGGGCTACGAGCAGTACTTC

v_call: TRBV28
j_call: TRBJ1-2
d_call: TRBD1
clone_size: once
cdr3_aa: CARGGQAVGGYTF
cdr3_nt: TGTGCCAGGGGAGGACAGGCGGTGGGCGGCTACACCTTC

v_call: TRBV7-8
j_call: TRBJ2-7
d_call: TRBD1
clone_size: -
cdr3_aa: CASSAGTGPYEQYF
cdr3_nt: TGTGCCAGCAGCGCCGGGACAGGTCCCTACGAGCAGTACTTC

v_call: TRBV9
j_call: TRBJ2-7
d_call: -
clone_size: few
cdr3_aa: CASSVGVGSKYEQYF
cdr3_nt: TGTGCCAGCAGCGTAGGAGTAGGGTCCAAGTACGAGCAGTACTTC

v_call: TRBV6-1
j_call: TRBJ2-3
d_call: -
clone_size: few
cdr3_aa: CASSDRGGGDTQYF
cdr3_nt: TGTGCCAGCAGTGACAGGGGCGGGGGAGATACGCAGTATTTT

v_call: TRBV6-5
j_call: TRBJ2-7
d_call: -
clone_size: -
cdr3_aa: CATSTRDNSYEQYF
cdr3_nt: TGTGCCACATCGACCCGGGACAACTCCTACGAGCAGTACTTC

v_call: TRBV2
j_call: TRBJ2-2
d_call: -
clone_size: -
cdr3_aa: CASSEDPTNTGELFF
cdr3_nt: TGTGCCAGCAGTGAAGACCCGACGAACACCGGGGAGCTGTTTTTT

v_call: TRBV12-5
j_call: TRBJ1-6
d_call: -
clone_size: -
cdr3_aa: CASGLGQRSRSPLHF
cdr3_nt: TGTGCTAGTGGTTTGGGGCAGCGGTCGCGATCACCCCTCCACTTT

v_call: TRBV19
j_call: TRBJ1-1
d_call: TRBD1
clone_size: -
cdr3_aa: CASSISERDRAVSGAFF
cdr3_nt: TGTGCCAGTAGTATCTCGGAAAGAGACAGGGCTGTATCGGGTGCTTTCTTT

v_call: TRBV27
j_call: TRBJ2-1
d_call: -
clone_size: -
cdr3_aa: CASITRHASYNEQFF
cdr3_nt: TGTGCCAGCATCACTCGCCACGCTTCCTACAATGAGCAGTTCTTC

v_call: TRBV5-6
j_call: TRBJ2-1
d_call: TRBD2
clone_size: -
cdr3_aa: CASSKASGSVYNEQFF
cdr3_nt: TGTGCCAGCAGTAAAGCAAGCGGGAGTGTCTACAATGAGCAGTTCTTC

v_call: TRBV12-3/TRBV12-4
j_call: TRBJ2-3
d_call: -
clone_size: -
cdr3_aa: CASSLAMTDTQYF
cdr3_nt: TGTGCCAGCAGTTTAGCGATGACAGATACGCAGTATTTT